These 3 T cell receptor beta chains were sequenced from one sample in a study of regulatory T cells in long-lasting Graves disease. HTBI primers from iRepertoire and Arm-PCR of CDR3 regions yielded the TCR beta libraries. Each CDR3 protein gets one entry after TCRdb re-called the multiplex PCR reads with MiXCR. Found here are roughly 420,000 distinct CDR3 sequences, about a sixth of them singletons; the top ten hold roughly 23%. The sample's time point: newly diagnosed GD, antithyroid drugs for less than 3 months. After RNA was extracted from PBMCs, the TCR library was made from it. The same sample was also studied in work on T cells in Graves' hyperthyroidism and ophthalmopathy.

Sequences were derived from peripheral blood mononuclear cells (PBMCs), sampled at new diagnosis, from a patient treated with antithyroid drugs. The receptors derive from a woman aged 18-35 years with Graves disease.

Note on this clonotype: A read error is possible here, since a much larger clone lies one base away. The chain recombines TRBV6-2 or TRBV6-3 with TRBJ2-5; D might be TRBD2 (7 bases). TRBJ2-7 matches the DNA end more closely, so the J call is doubtful. The CDR3 extends over 15 amino acids. Germline values: CDR1 MNHEY, CDR2 SVGEGT. The CDR3 sequence: CAGSYGGPTSYEQYF. CDR3 in DNA: TGTGCCGGCAGTTACGGGGGGCCAACCTCCTACGAGCAGTACTTC.

This clonotype came up many times. The chain combines TRBV28 with TRBJ1-1; D perhaps matches TRBD1 (5 bases). V lost 2 bases and J lost 2, with 9 bases in between. The germline CDR1 and CDR2 sequences are MDHEN and SYDVKM. The CDR3 extends over 14 amino acids. The CDR3 DNA sequence: TGTGCCAGCAGTTTACATAGGGGAAACACTGAAGCTTTCTTT. Its translation: CASSLHRGNTEAFF.

This clonotype appeared many times. J is TRBJ2-7 and V is TRBV7-9; 11 positions match TRBD1. The germline V gene has CDR1 SEHNR and CDR2 FQNEAQ (reference sequence). The CDR3 length is 15 residues. V was pared by 5 bases and J by 3 bases, with 6 bases of the junction left unmatched. The CDR3 loop reads CASSGGQGAIYEQYF. Here the CDR3 DNA reads TGTGCCAGCAGCGGCGGACAGGGGGCGATCTACGAGCAGTACTTC.